This T cell receptor (beta chain) is drawn from a study of human T cells and chemical hapten exposure (dated by TCRdb to the early 2020s). With respect to the entire study: For sensitization, 2% DPC in acetone was applied to an approximately 2 cm by approximately 2 cm area of upper inner arm skin. Throughout the study period of roughly five months, patients also received therapeutic DPC doses to the scalp every week. Patch testing on the upper back used Finn chambers containing 0.01% DPC, with scoring done after 6 days according to International Contact Dermatitis Research Group standards. The mostly female patient cohort included alopecia areata with under or over 50% scalp involvement, alopecia totalis and alopecia universalis. Libraries were pooled for sequencing, and per-sample TCR yields varied mainly because of small differences in library volumes within the pool. The study tracked peripheral blood TCR repertoire changes in vivo during primary and secondary sensitization to the hapten diphenylcyclopropenone (DPC) in alopecia patients. Patient blood was sampled pre-sensitization (week 0) and at 2, 6 and about 24 weeks after DPC sensitization. Blood for TCR sequencing was provided by twenty-nine alopecia patients at one to four time points (pre-sensitization, 2, 6 and 24 weeks). General study outcomes and caveats: Repeated subsampling changed both the strength of the expansion versus patch-test correlation and the threshold at which that correlation became significant. Patch test score was positively correlated with the number of PT1 expanded TCRs, with significance at thresholds 8, 16 and 32 but not at 4. DPC sensitization did not change how many TCRs were above 1 in 1000 frequency, and no evidence was found of alterations in global repertoire structure. Significantly more large CDR3 similarity clusters were formed by expanded TCRs than by pre-sensitization or healthy control sets, consistent with antigen-driven responses. Alopecia, a presumed autoimmune disease, was present in all patients, so the immune response of the patients might differ from that of healthy individuals.

The CDR3 has 16 amino acids, counting the end cysteine and phenylalanine. Only the CDR3 region is kept as DNA, spanning 48 bases read in frame from base 1. The germline V gene sets CDR1 to SGHRS and CDR2 to YFSETQ. At the junction V is shortened by 5 bases and J by 2 bases; bases outside the gene matches: 7. In the paper's terms, the time point label means: patch test 1, 2 weeks after DPC sensitization. The sample's treatment or condition label, decoded: therapeutic diphenylcyclopropenone sensitization with weekly scalp DPC. At each patch-test visit, blood was drawn before the patch test was applied. Eligible patients were aged 18 to 70, diagnosed with alopecia, deemed suitable for DPC therapy, and excluded if pregnant. Total RNA was extracted from unfractionated whole blood collected in Tempus Blood RNA tubes. In regard to this clonotype: The specificity of this receptor is unknown. The record has no base qualities; no much larger clone is one base away.

The library was prepared using RACE. The sample was run on a NextSeq 500. During library preparation, unique molecular identifiers were attached to individual cDNA molecules so that TCRs could be counted in a quantitative, reproducible way. From each blood RNA sample, both TCR alpha and TCR beta chains were sequenced. The original methods were these. Samples had a median of about 96,000 TCRs, with a range from about 23,224 to 700,000. The Decombinator software suite was used to annotate V, J and CDR3 in the TCR reads. For PS versus PT1 abundance plots, all samples were subsampled to the same number of TCRs (28,000). Expanded TCRs were defined as absent before sensitization and observed at least eight times at the 2-week time point. The public reads were reanalyzed by TCRdb: fastp trimming at Q25, MiXCR alignment, in-frame beta chains only. Rows are unified per CDR3 protein, each entry keeping the most common DNA and genes. TCRdb, rather than the study authors, made the V and J calls. Across this sample there are approximately 60,000 distinct CDR3 sequences, with about 9% seen only once. Of the sample, 13% is held by the ten largest clones.

This TCR was sampled from a woman in her forties with alopecia areata. Some clones in this sample may be carry-over from other donors' samples. The specimen comprised whole blood, sampled in connection with sensitization to the hapten diphenylcyclopropenone (DPC). The V and J segments used are TRBV5-1 and TRBJ2-2, and 9 junctional nucleotides match TRBD1. The CDR3 protein is CASRATGGANTGELFF. The DNA sequence is TGCGCCAGCAGGGCCACAGGGGGCGCAAACACCGGGGAGCTGTTTTTT.